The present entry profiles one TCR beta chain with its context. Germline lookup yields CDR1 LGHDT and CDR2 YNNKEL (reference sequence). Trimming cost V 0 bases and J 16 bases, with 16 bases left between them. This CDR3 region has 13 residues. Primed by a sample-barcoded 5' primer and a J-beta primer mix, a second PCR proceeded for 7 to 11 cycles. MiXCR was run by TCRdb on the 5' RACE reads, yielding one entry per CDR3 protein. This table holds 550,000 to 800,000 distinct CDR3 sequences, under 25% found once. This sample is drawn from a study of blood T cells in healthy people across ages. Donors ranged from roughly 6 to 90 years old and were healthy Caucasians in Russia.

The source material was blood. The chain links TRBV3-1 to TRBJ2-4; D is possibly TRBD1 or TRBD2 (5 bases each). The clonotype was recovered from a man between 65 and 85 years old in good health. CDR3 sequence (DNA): TGTGCCAGCAGCCAAGATGAAGGGGCGCGGGTTTACTTC. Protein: CASSQDEGARVYF.